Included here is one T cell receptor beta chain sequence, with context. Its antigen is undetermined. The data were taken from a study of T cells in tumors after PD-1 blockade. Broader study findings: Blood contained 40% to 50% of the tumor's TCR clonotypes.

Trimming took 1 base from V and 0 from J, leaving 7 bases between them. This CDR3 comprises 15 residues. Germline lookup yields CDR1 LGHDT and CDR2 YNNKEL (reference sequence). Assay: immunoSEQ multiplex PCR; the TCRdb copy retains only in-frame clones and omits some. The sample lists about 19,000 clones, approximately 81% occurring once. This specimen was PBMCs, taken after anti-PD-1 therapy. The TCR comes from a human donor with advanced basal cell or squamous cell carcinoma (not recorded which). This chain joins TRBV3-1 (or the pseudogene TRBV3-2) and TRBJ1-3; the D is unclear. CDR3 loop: CASSQGGLSGNTIYF. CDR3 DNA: TGTGCCAGCAGCCAAGGTGGTCTCTCTGGAAACACCATATATTTT.